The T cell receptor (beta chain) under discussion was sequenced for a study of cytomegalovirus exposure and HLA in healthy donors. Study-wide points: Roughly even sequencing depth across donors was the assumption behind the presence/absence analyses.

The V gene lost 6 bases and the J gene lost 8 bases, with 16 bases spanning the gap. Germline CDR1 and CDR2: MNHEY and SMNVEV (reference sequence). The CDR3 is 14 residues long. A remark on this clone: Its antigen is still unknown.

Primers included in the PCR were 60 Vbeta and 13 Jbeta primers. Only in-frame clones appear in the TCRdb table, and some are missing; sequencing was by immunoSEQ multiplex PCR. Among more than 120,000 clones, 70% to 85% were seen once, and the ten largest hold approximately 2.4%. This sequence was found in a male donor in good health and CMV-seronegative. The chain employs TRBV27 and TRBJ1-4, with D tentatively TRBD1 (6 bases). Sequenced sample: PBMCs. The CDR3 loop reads CASRKTGKWEKLFF. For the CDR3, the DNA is TGTGCCAGCAGGAAAACAGGGAAGTGGGAAAAACTGTTTTTT.